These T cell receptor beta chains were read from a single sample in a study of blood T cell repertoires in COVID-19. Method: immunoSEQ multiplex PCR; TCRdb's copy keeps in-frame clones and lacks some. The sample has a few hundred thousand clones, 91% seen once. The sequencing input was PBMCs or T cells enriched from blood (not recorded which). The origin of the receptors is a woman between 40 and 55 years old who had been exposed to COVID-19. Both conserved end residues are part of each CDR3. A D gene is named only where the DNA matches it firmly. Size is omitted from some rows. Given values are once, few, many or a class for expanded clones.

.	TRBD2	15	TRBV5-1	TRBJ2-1	CASSGTGTTYNEQFF	TGCGCCAGCAGCGGGACCGGGACTACCTACAATGAGCAGTTCTTC
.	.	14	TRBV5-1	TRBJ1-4	CASSLRATNEKLFF	TGCGCCAGCAGCTTACGAGCAACTAATGAAAAACTGTTTTTT
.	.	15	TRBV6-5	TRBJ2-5	CASTKLDRGGETQYF	TGTGCCAGCACCAAACTAGACCGGGGTGGGGAGACCCAGTACTTC
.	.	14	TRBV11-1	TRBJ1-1	CASSLGLRSTEAFF	TGTGCCAGCAGCTTAGGGTTGAGGAGCACTGAAGCTTTCTTT
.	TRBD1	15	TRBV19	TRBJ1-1	CASSKVDRTDTEAFF	TGTGCCAGTAGTAAAGTGGACAGGACCGACACTGAAGCTTTCTTT
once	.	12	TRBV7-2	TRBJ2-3	CASSFFGDTQYF	TGTGCCAGCAGCTTTTTTGGCGATACGCAGTATTTT
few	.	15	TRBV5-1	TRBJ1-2	CASSSLGHTGYGYTF	TGCGCCAGCAGCTCCCTGGGGCACACAGGGTATGGCTACACCTTC
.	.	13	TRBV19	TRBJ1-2	CASLPGRSYGYTF	TGTGCCAGTCTTCCGGGAAGGAGCTATGGCTACACCTTC
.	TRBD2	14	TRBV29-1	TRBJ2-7	CSVRTSANSYEQYF	TGCAGCGTAAGGACTAGCGCAAATTCCTACGAGCAGTACTTC
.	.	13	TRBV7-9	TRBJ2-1	CASSGRQDNEQFF	TGTGCCAGCAGCGGGAGACAGGACAATGAGCAGTTCTTC
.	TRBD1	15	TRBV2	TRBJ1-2	CASSEVGTGGYGYTF	TGTGCCAGCAGTGAGGTCGGTACAGGGGGCTATGGCTACACCTTC
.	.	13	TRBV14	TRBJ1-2	CASSQDRFYGYTF	TGTGCCAGCAGCCAAGACAGATTTTATGGCTACACCTTC
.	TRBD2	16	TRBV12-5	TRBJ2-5	CASGLGTLAGGETQYF	TGTGCTAGTGGTTTGGGAACCCTAGCGGGAGGAGAGACCCAGTACTTC
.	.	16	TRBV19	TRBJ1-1	CASSSGARPLNTEAFF	TGTGCCAGTAGTAGTGGGGCCAGGCCTTTGAACACTGAAGCTTTCTTT
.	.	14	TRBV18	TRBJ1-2	CASSPSGGDYGYTF	TGTGCCAGCTCACCATCTGGGGGCGACTATGGCTACACCTTC
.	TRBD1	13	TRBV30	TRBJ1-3	CAWARDSPNTIYF	TGTGCCTGGGCACGGGACAGCCCAAACACCATATATTTT
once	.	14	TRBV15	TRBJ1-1	CATSRDTGHSAAFF	TGTGCCACCAGCAGGGATACAGGGCATTCCGCAGCTTTCTTT
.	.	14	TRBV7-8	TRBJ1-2	CASSLAGGGEGYTF	TGTGCCAGCAGCTTAGCCGGAGGAGGAGAAGGCTACACCTTC
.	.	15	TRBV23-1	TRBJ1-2	CASSPRRGGDYGYTF	TGCGCCAGCAGTCCCCGACGGGGGGGGGACTATGGCTACACCTTC
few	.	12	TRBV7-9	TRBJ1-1	CASSSGQTEAFF	TGTGCCAGCAGCTCTGGACAGACTGAAGCTTTCTTT
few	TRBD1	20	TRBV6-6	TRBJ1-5	CASSPLVTRQGARSNQPQHF	TGTGCCAGCAGCCCCCTCGTTACTCGCCAGGGGGCTCGGAGCAATCAGCCCCAGCATTTT
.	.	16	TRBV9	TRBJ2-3	CASSAQAAGSTDTQYF	TGTGCCAGCAGCGCCCAGGCCGCGGGAAGCACAGATACGCAGTATTTT
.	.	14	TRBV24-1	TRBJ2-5	CATSDRSRQETQYF	TGTGCCACCAGTGACCGAAGCCGTCAAGAGACCCAGTACTTC
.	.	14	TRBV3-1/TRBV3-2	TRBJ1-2	CASSQDGGYYGYTF	TGTGCCAGCAGCCAAGACGGGGGGTACTATGGCTACACCTTC
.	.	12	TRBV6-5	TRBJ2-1	CASSSPSNEQFF	TGTGCCAGCAGCAGTCCAAGCAATGAGCAGTTCTTC
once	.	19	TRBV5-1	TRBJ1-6	CASSVNPGGLGSGNSPLHF	TGCGCCAGCAGCGTCAACCCTGGGGGCCTGGGTTCTGGTAATTCACCCCTCCACTTT
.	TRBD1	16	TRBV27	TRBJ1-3	CASSPQGFFSGNTIYF	TGTGCCAGCAGTCCACAGGGGTTTTTCTCTGGAAACACCATATATTTT
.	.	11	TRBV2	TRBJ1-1	CASTLDREAFF	TGTGCCAGCACCCTCGACAGGGAAGCTTTCTTT
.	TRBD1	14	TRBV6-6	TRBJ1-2	CASSPTGGTYGYTF	TGTGCCAGCAGTCCGACAGGGGGGACCTATGGCTACACCTTC
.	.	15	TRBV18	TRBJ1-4	CASSPRPVGHEKLFF	TGTGCCAGCTCACCACGCCCCGTTGGGCATGAAAAACTGTTTTTT
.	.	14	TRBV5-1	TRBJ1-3	CASSPGNSGNTIYF	TGCGCCAGCAGCCCAGGGAACTCTGGAAACACCATATATTTT
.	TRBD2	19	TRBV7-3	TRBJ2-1	CASSSSGLAGVGRDSEQFF	TGTGCCAGCAGCTCGTCCGGGCTAGCGGGAGTTGGACGGGACAGTGAGCAGTTCTTC
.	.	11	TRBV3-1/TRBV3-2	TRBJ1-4	CASSQRERVFF	TGTGCCAGCAGCCAAAGGGAGAGGGTGTTTTTT
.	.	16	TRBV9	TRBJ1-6	CASSSSDSLGDSPLHF	TGTGCCAGCAGCTCCTCGGACAGCCTAGGGGATTCACCCCTCCACTTT
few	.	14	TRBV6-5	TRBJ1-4	CASSFAGADEKLFF	TGTGCCAGCAGTTTCGCAGGGGCAGATGAAAAACTGTTTTTT
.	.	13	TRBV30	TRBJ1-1	CAWTKTVNTEAFF	TGTGCCTGGACTAAGACAGTGAACACTGAAGCTTTCTTT
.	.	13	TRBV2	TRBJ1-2	CASSETATYGYTF	TGTGCCAGCAGTGAGACAGCTACCTATGGCTACACCTTC
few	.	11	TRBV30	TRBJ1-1	CSTGRNTEAFF	TGTAGTACAGGGAGGAACACTGAAGCTTTCTTT
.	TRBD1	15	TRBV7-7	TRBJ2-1	CASSLGGTGVNEQFF	TGTGCTAGCAGCTTGGGTGGGACAGGGGTAAATGAGCAGTTCTTC
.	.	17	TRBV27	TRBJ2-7	CASSPHGAARISYEQYF	TGTGCCAGCAGTCCACATGGGGCGGCTAGGATCTCCTACGAGCAGTACTTC
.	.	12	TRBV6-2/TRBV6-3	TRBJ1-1	CASSPGNTEAFF	TGTGCCAGCAGTCCAGGGAACACTGAAGCTTTCTTT
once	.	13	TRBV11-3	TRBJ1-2	CASSPRQSYGYTF	TGTGCCAGCAGCCCCCGACAGTCCTATGGCTACACCTTC
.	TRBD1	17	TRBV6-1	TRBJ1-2	CASSEQGASNFNYGYTF	TGTGCCAGCAGTGAACAGGGGGCTTCGAACTTTAACTATGGCTACACCTTC
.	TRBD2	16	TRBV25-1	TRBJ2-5	CASTNWGGPSQETQYF	TGTGCCAGCACCAATTGGGGGGGACCGAGCCAAGAGACCCAGTACTTC
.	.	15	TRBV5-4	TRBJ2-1	CASSPGTLRYNEQFF	TGTGCCAGCAGCCCCGGGACACTAAGGTACAATGAGCAGTTCTTC
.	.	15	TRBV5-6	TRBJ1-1	CASSFRTGGHTEAFF	TGTGCCAGCAGTTTTCGTACCGGGGGGCACACTGAAGCTTTCTTT
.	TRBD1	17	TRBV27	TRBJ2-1	CASSKRVGTGTFNEQFF	TGTGCCAGCAGTAAAAGGGTGGGGACAGGGACTTTCAATGAGCAGTTCTTC
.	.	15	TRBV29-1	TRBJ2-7	CSVERYGQGTDEQYF	TGCAGCGTTGAAAGATACGGGCAGGGGACCGACGAGCAGTACTTC
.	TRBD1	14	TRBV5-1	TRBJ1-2	CASSTGQGRYGYTF	TGCGCCAGCAGCACCGGACAGGGGCGATATGGCTACACCTTC
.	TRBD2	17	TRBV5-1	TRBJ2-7	CASSLRLAVDTFYEQYF	TGCGCCAGCAGCTTGCGACTAGCGGTCGATACTTTCTACGAGCAGTACTTC
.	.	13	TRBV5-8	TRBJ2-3	CASSLIVADTQYF	TGTGCCAGCAGCTTGATTGTAGCAGATACGCAGTATTTT
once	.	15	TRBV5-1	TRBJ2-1	CASSIRDGSHNEQFF	TGCGCCAGCAGCATTAGAGATGGGAGTCACAATGAGCAGTTCTTC
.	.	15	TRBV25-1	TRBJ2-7	CASSSSDSGPYEQYF	TGTGCCAGCAGTTCCTCGGACAGCGGACCCTACGAGCAGTACTTC
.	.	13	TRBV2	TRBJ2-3	CAIPGVAADTQYF	TGTGCCATCCCGGGAGTCGCGGCAGATACGCAGTATTTT
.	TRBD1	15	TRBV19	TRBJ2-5	CASSRGQASQETQYF	TGTGCCAGTAGTCGGGGACAGGCCAGTCAAGAGACCCAGTACTTC
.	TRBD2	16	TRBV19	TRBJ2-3	CASSIYGTTAPDTQYF	TGTGCCAGTAGTATCTACGGGACTACAGCCCCAGATACGCAGTATTTT
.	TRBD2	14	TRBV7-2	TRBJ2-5	CASSLPGGGETQYF	TGTGCCAGCAGCTTACCGGGAGGAGGGGAGACCCAGTACTTC
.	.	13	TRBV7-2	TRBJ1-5	CASSYRVNQPQHF	TGTGCCAGCAGCTACAGGGTTAATCAGCCCCAGCATTTT